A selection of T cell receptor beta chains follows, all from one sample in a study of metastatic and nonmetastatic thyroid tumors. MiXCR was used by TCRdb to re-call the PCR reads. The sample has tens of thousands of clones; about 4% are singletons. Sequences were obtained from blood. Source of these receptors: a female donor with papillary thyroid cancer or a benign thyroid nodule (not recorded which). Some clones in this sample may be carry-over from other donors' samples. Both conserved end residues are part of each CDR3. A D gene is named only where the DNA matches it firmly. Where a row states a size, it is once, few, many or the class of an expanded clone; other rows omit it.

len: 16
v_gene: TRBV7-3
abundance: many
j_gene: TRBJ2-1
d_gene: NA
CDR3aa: CASSPRGGASYNEQFF
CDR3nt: TGTGCCAGCAGCCCAAGAGGCGGGGCCTCCTACAATGAGCAGTTCTTC

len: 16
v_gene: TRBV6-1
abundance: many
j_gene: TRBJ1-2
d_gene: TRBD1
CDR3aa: CASSSLSTGGDYGYTF
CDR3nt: TGTGCCAGCAGCAGCCTCTCGACAGGGGGCGACTATGGCTACACCTTC

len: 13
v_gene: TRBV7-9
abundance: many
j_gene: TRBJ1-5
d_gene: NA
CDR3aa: CASSFPGEQPQHF
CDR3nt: TGTGCCAGCAGCTTCCCTGGGGAGCAGCCCCAGCATTTT

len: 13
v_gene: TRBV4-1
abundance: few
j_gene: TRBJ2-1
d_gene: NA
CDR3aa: CASSDERGDEQFF
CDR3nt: TGCGCCAGCAGCGACGAGAGGGGTGATGAGCAGTTCTTC

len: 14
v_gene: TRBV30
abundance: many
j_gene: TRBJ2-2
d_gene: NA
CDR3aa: CAWRRTGQTGELFF
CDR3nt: TGTGCCTGGAGGAGGACCGGCCAAACCGGGGAGCTGTTTTTT

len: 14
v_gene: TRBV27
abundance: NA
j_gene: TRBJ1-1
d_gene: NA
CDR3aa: CASSKDRGSTEAFF
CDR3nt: TGTGCCAGCAGTAAGGACAGAGGGAGCACTGAAGCTTTCTTT

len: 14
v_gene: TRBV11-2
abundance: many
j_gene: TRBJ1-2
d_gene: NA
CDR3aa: CASSATGRYYGYTF
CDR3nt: TGTGCCAGCAGCGCCACAGGGAGATACTATGGCTACACCTTC

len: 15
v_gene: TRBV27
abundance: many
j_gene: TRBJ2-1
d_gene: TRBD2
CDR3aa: CASSPSGRASNEQFF
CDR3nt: TGTGCCAGCAGTCCCAGCGGGAGGGCCTCAAATGAGCAGTTCTTC

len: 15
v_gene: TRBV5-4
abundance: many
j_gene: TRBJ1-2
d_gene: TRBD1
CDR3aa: CASSSQEGARYGYTF
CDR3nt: TGTGCCAGCAGCTCCCAGGAGGGGGCGCGGTATGGCTACACCTTC

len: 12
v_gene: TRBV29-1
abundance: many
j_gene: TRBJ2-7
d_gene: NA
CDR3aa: CSVGDTSYEQYF
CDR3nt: TGCAGCGTTGGGGACACCTCCTACGAGCAGTACTTC

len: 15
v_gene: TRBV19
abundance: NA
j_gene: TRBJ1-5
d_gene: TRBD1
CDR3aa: CASRYRGISNHPQHF
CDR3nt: TGTGCCAGCAGATACAGGGGAATCAGCAATCATCCCCAGCATTTT

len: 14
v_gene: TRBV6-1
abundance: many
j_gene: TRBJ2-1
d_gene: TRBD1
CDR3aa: CASTNRDRGSEQFF
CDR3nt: TGTGCCAGCACCAACCGGGACAGGGGATCCGAGCAGTTCTTC

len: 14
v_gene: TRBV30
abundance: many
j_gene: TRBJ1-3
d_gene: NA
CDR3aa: CAWSPGHSGNTIYF
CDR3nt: TGTGCCTGGAGTCCGGGACACTCGGGAAACACCATATATTTT